These 20 T cell receptor beta chains were sequenced from one sample in a study of shared clonotypes between healthy human individuals. Data came from immunoSEQ multiplex PCR; TCRdb stores just in-frame clones and leaves some out. The sample has 2 million to 2.5 million clones; around 95% are singletons. The sample comprised naive CD4+ T cells sorted from blood. Subset meaning: CD45RA+ positively selected. The source is a man aged 18 to 29 in good health.

The V and J genes are TRBV29-1 and TRBJ2-5; D is uncertain. Germline lookup yields CDR1 SQVTM and CDR2 ANQGSEA. The CDR3 is 13 amino acids. Deletions cut 4 bases from V and 4 bases from J, with 13 bases between. CDR3 residues: CSVVGPSLETQYF. The DNA of the CDR3 is TGCAGCGTTGTAGGGCCATCCCTAGAGACCCAGTACTTC.

This rearrangement joins TRBV5-8 to TRBJ2-2, with 9 bases identical to TRBD1. The trim removed 4 bases at V and 4 bases at J, leaving 5 bases unmatched. The CDR3 is made up of 15 amino acids. CDR1 is SGHTS and CDR2 is YDEGEE in the germline V gene. The CDR3: CASSPGQGSTGELFF. CDR3 coding DNA: TGTGCCAGCAGCCCCGGACAGGGGAGCACCGGGGAGCTGTTTTTT.

The chain recombines TRBV6-6 with TRBJ2-5; D not resolved. The ends were cut back, 0 bases at V and 1 base at J, with 6 bases in the middle. The CDR3 runs to 14 residues. Germline CDR1 MNHNY, CDR2 SVGAGI (reference sequence). The CDR3 protein is CASSYSGPQETQYF. CDR3 nucleotide sequence: TGTGCCAGCAGTTACTCAGGTCCCCAAGAGACCCAGTACTTC.

CDR3 DNA: TGTGCCTGGAGTGTAGGGCCCGCGGGGATAACCGGGGAGCTGTTTTTT. Translation gives CAWSVGPAGITGELFF. The J gene is TRBJ2-2, the V gene TRBV30; a weak D match, TRBD2 (6 bases). V lost 0 bases to trimming and J lost 5 bases, with 16 bases between them. CDR1 and CDR2 from the germline V gene are GTSNPN and SVGIG (reference sequence). CDR3 length: 16 amino acids.

Notes on this clone: The same CDR3 also results from other DNA sequences found in this sample. CDR3 bases: TGCGCCAGCAGCTCTGATATGAACACTGAAGCTTTCTTT. Translating it yields CASSSDMNTEAFF. The chain recombines TRBV5-1 with TRBJ1-1; no firm D call. V lost 3 bases and J 0 bases, leaving 6 bases between the germline ends. CDR1 and CDR2 from the germline V gene are SGHRS and YFSETQ. The CDR3 runs to 13 residues. Full variable domain (outside the CDR3, taken from reference TRBV5-1 and TRBJ1-1): KAGVTQTPRYLIKTRGQQVTLSCSPISGHRSVSWYQQTPGQGLQFLFEYFSETQRNKGNFPGRFSGRQFSNSRSEMNVSTLELGDSALYLCASSSDMNTEAFFGQGTRLTVV.

V is TRBV10-2 and J is TRBJ2-1; 7 bases map to TRBD2. Trimming took 7 bases from V and 3 from J; bases not matched to a gene: 3. The CDR3 contains 13 residues. Germline CDR1 and CDR2: WSHSY and SAAADI. The CDR3 nucleotides are TGCGCCAGCACCGGGACTATCTACAATGAGCAGTTCTTC. This encodes CASTGTIYNEQFF.

This chain joins TRBV2 and TRBJ2-2; D is unclear. CDR3 length equals 15 residues. The germline CDR1 and CDR2 sequences are SNHLY and FYNNEI. Trimming pared 1 base from V and 4 bases from J, leaving 10 bases between. CDR3 sequence (DNA): TGTGCCAGCAGTGAAGGCGATCGGCTCACCGGGGAGCTGTTTTTT. As protein: CASSEGDRLTGELFF.

The rearrangement joins TRBV6-5 to TRBJ2-6, with D tentatively TRBD1 (5 bases). This CDR3 is built from 15 residues. V shed 8 bases and J shed 0 bases, with 11 bases lying between them. Germline V gene lookup returns CDR1 MNHEY and CDR2 SVGAGI. CDR3 protein: CASRLGVSGANVLTF. In DNA, the CDR3 is TGTGCCAGCCGTTTAGGGGTCTCTGGGGCCAACGTCCTGACTTTC.

J is TRBJ2-7 and V is TRBV19; 8 positions agree with TRBD2. Trimming took 2 bases from V and 5 from J; bases not matched to a gene: 5. CDR3 length equals 14 residues. Germline assignment: CDR1 LNHDA and CDR2 SQIVND (reference sequence). The CDR3 DNA follows: TGTGCCAGTAGTATATCCGGGACTAGTAACGAGCAGTACTTC. Translating gives CASSISGTSNEQYF.

The chain employs TRBV28 and TRBJ1-5; 7 bases map to TRBD1. V trimming: 5 bases; J trimming: 1 base; junction bases outside the gene matches: 5. Germline V gene lookup returns CDR1 MDHEN and CDR2 SYDVKM. This CDR3 contains 15 residues. The CDR3 here is CASSAGTESNQPQHF. CDR3 bases: TGTGCCAGCAGTGCTGGGACAGAGAGCAATCAGCCCCAGCATTTT.

This clone has only one observation. This chain links TRBV18 with TRBJ2-7, with no clear D. This CDR3 region has 12 residues. V was pared by 5 bases and J by 2 bases, with 7 bases between. Germline CDR1 KGHSH, CDR2 LQKENI. CDR3 sequence reads: CASSEDAYEQYF. The CDR3 nucleotides are TGTGCCAGCTCAGAGGATGCCTACGAGCAGTACTTC. Full variable domain (outside the CDR3, taken from reference TRBV18 and TRBJ2-7): NAGVMQNPRHLVRRRGQEARLRCSPMKGHSHVYWYRQLPEEGLKFMVYLQKENIIDESGMPKERFSAEFPKEGPSILRIQQVVRGDSAAYFCASSEDAYEQYFGPGTRLTVT.

The chain has TRBV30 and TRBJ1-5; D is ambiguous. The ends were cut back, 2 bases at V and 3 bases at J, with 14 bases in the middle. This CDR3 is 15 amino acids long. The germline gives CDR1 GTSNPN, CDR2 SVGIG (reference sequence). Here the CDR3 DNA reads TGTGCCTGGAGTCTTCGAGGTGGAACCAATCAGCCCCAGCATTTT. Amino acid sequence: CAWSLRGGTNQPQHF.

This chain uses TRBV7-2 with TRBJ1-1, with 8 bases identical to TRBD1. The CDR3 contains 14 residues. In germline, CDR1 is SGHTA, CDR2 FQGNSA. V shed 6 bases, J shed 4 bases, and the junction held 7 bases outside the gene matches. The CDR3 loop reads CASRINRGVTEAFF. The CDR3 DNA is TGTGCCAGCAGAATAAACAGGGGGGTCACTGAAGCTTTCTTT.

The rearrangement joins TRBV4-1 to TRBJ2-3, with 9 bases fitting TRBD2. The CDR3 runs to 17 residues. J lost 7 bases, V lost 0 bases, and 11 bases had no gene match. The germline CDR1 and CDR2 sequences are MGHRA and YSYEKL. DNA for the CDR3: TGCGCCAGCAGCCAAGATATTAGCGGGGGACTCTCCCATACGCAGTATTTT. Its protein product is CASSQDISGGLSHTQYF.

V and J are TRBV6-4 and TRBJ2-7; D uncertain. The V gene lost 0 bases and the J gene lost 5 bases, with 17 bases spanning the gap. This CDR3 comprises 16 residues. The germline V gene has CDR1 MRHNA and CDR2 SNTAGT. The CDR3 spells CASSDSMRSARHEQYF. CDR3 DNA: TGTGCCAGCAGTGACTCCATGAGGTCAGCCCGACACGAGCAGTACTTC.

The chain couples TRBV18 to TRBJ2-3, with 9 bases lining up with TRBD2. Trimming removed 2 bases from V and 1 base from J; junction bases left unmatched: 4. The CDR3 has 16 amino acids. Per germline, CDR1 KGHSH and CDR2 LQKENI. CDR3 DNA: TGTGCCAGCTCACCAACACGACTAGCGGGCACAGATACGCAGTATTTT. It encodes CASSPTRLAGTDTQYF. Complete variable domain (other parts from reference TRBV18 and TRBJ2-3): NAGVMQNPRHLVRRRGQEARLRCSPMKGHSHVYWYRQLPEEGLKFMVYLQKENIIDESGMPKERFSAEFPKEGPSILRIQQVVRGDSAAYFCASSPTRLAGTDTQYFGPGTRLTVL.

The chain recombines TRBV19 with TRBJ1-5; possible D gene TRBD1, 6 bases. This CDR3 comprises 15 residues. Germline V gene lookup returns CDR1 LNHDA and CDR2 SQIVND (reference sequence). V dropped 5 bases and J dropped 6 bases, with 17 bases sitting between them. The CDR3 sequence is CASSSKGGRVQPQHF. In nucleotides, the CDR3 is TGTGCCAGTAGTTCGAAAGGGGGAAGAGTTCAGCCCCAGCATTTT.

V gene TRBV27 combines with J gene TRBJ1-6; D is possibly TRBD1 (5 bases). V gave up 8 bases and J gave up 5 bases, with 13 bases separating them. The CDR3 runs 14 residues. The germline gives CDR1 MNHEY, CDR2 SMNVEV (reference sequence). Written as DNA, the CDR3 is TGTGCCAGCGGATTAGACAGTAATAATTCACCCCTCCACTTT. Amino acids: CASGLDSNNSPLHF.

The chain couples TRBV19 to TRBJ2-2; TRBD1 aligns across 7 bases. The V gene end was trimmed by 4 bases and the J gene end by 7 bases; junction bases not matched to a gene: 9. CDR3 length equals 15 residues. CDR1 and CDR2 from the germline V gene are LNHDA and SQIVND (reference sequence). The CDR3 DNA sequence: TGTGCCAGTAGTAAACCGGGACAGAGGGACGGGGAGCTGTTTTTT. This codes for CASSKPGQRDGELFF.

V and J are TRBV5-8 and TRBJ2-2, with D possibly being TRBD1 (5 bases). The CDR3 runs 15 residues. Germline V gives CDR1 SGHTS, CDR2 YDEGEE. V shed 0 bases and J shed 7 bases, with 13 bases lying between them. The CDR3, as DNA: TGTGCCAGCAGCTTGGCCACAGGCGGAGACGGGGAGCTGTTTTTT. Translating it yields CASSLATGGDGELFF.